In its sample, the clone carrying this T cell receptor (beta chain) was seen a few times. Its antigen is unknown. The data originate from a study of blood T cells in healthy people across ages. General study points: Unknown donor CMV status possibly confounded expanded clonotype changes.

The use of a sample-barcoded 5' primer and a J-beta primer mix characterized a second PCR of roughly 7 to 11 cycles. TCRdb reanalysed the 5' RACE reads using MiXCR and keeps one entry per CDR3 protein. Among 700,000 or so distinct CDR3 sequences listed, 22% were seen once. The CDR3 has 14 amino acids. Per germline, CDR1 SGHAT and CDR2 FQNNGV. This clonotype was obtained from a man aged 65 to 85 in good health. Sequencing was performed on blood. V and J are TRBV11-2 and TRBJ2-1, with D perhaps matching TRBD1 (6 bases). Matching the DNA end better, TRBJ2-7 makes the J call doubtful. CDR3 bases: TGTGCCAGCAGCTTAGAAGCAGGGGCCTACGAGCAGTACTTC. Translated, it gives CASSLEAGAYEQYF.